This entry describes one T cell receptor beta chain. This CDR3 has 13 amino acids. With 4 bases removed from V and 4 bases from J, the gap between germline ends came to 7 bases. Germline-derived CDR1 and CDR2 are SGHTA and FQGTGA. Before the COVID-19 pandemic, during about 2011-2019, CD4+ T cells were taken from unexposed donors. The data are from a study of CD4 T cells in relation to SARS-CoV-2 and coronaviruses. Assay: immunoSEQ multiplex PCR; the TCRdb copy retains only in-frame clones and omits some. The table shows roughly 63,000 clones, with roughly 93% occurring only once. The clonotype originates from a human donor in good health. Sequenced sample: naive CD4+ T cells from PBMCs. This sample's subset: naive CD4+ T cells isolated by negative enrichment. The rearrangement joins TRBV7-3 to TRBJ2-2, with no clear D. In DNA form, the CDR3 reads TGTGCCAGCAGCTCCGCACGCACCGGGGAGCTGTTTTTT. It specifies CASSSARTGELFF.